The following is a TCR beta chain sequence with its context. The antigen is unknown. This record comes from a study of beta chain features in type 1 diabetes. Notes on the study in general: Moderately but significantly shorter TCRB CDR3s were found in Type 1 diabetes patients in all four CD4+ subsets.

This CDR3 contains 17 residues. Per germline, CDR1 SGHRS and CDR2 YFSETQ. The V gene end was trimmed by 4 bases and the J gene end by 9 bases; junction bases not matched to a gene: 18. Reverse transcribing all isolated RNA meant expressed TCRB transcripts were sequenced. Produced via immunoSEQ multiplex PCR; TCRdb's table is partial and in-frame only. The table shows 250,000 to 350,000 clones, with approximately 15% occurring only once. This TCR was sampled from a young man with type 1 diabetes. The specimen sequenced was naive CD4+ T cells from blood. The chain uses TRBV5-1 and TRBJ2-1; 8 bases line up with TRBD2. The CDR3 loop reads CASSGAPRAGEVGEQFF. The CDR3 nucleotides read TGCGCCAGCAGCGGCGCCCCGCGAGCGGGAGAGGTGGGTGAGCAGTTCTTC.